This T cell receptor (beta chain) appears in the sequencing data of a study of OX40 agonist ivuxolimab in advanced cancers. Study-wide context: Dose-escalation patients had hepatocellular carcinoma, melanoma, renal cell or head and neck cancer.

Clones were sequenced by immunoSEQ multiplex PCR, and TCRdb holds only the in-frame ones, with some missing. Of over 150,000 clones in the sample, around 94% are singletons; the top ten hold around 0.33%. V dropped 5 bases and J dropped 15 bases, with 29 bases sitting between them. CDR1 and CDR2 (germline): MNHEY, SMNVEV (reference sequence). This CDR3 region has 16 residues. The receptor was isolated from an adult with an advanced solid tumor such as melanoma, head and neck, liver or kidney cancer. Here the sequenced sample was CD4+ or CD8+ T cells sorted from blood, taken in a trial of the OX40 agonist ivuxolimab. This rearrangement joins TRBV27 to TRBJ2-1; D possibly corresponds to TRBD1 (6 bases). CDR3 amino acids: CASSMEAGESVRDPFF. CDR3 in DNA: TGTGCCAGCAGTATGGAGGCAGGGGAGTCTGTCCGGGACCCGTTCTTC.